Presented here are 23 T cell receptor beta chains from one specimen sequenced in a study of beta chain features in type 1 diabetes. Study conclusions and caveats: TCRB CDR3s from Type 1 diabetes patients were moderately but significantly shorter in all four CD4+ subsets.

Their target antigens are unknown. The sequenced template was cDNA made from the entire isolated RNA. Some clones are missing from TCRdb's copy, which holds only in-frame ones; the method was immunoSEQ multiplex PCR. The sample consists of roughly 700,000 clones, 13% of them appearing once. Sample: naive CD4+ T cells from blood. All receptors come from a young man with type 1 diabetes.

This chain joins TRBV5-1 and TRBJ2-6; D is unresolved. The V and J ends lost 6 bases and 0 bases respectively, with 7 bases between them. CDR3 length equals 14 residues. Germline CDR1 is SGHRS and CDR2 is YFSETQ. CDR3 sequence (DNA): TGCGCCAGCAACTTTGGCTCTGGGGCCAACGTCCTGACTTTC. Translation: CASNFGSGANVLTF.

This clone turned up a few times. This rearrangement joins TRBV25-1 to TRBJ2-7; 9 bases fit TRBD1. Trimming at V came to 3 bases and at J to 2 bases, leaving 5 bases not matched to a gene. CDR3 length: 15 residues. Germline lookup yields CDR1 MGHDK and CDR2 SYGVNS. CDR3 nucleotides: TGTGCCAGCAGTGATACAGGGGGCTCGGCCTACGAGCAGTACTTC. Translating gives CASSDTGGSAYEQYF.

This clone was recorded a few times. CDR3 protein: CAIMSHTDTQYF. The CDR3 nucleotides are TGTGCCATCATGTCCCACACAGATACGCAGTATTTT. J is TRBJ2-3 and V is TRBV10-3; D call uncertain. V was cut by 7 bases and J by 2 bases, with 7 bases left in between. CDR1 ENHRY and CDR2 SYGVKD come from the germline V gene. The CDR3 loop spans 12 amino acids.

V is TRBV9 and J is TRBJ1-3; D is uncertain. The CDR3 extends over 14 amino acids. V shed 2 bases and J shed 4 bases, with 10 bases lying between them. Germline lookup yields CDR1 SGDLS and CDR2 YYNGEE. CDR3 residues: CASSVGSAGNTIYF. Written as DNA, the CDR3 is TGTGCCAGCAGCGTGGGCTCTGCCGGAAACACCATATATTTT.

V and J are TRBV5-1 and TRBJ2-1, with D unresolved. CDR1 is SGHRS, CDR2 YFSETQ, per germline. Trimming removed 4 bases from V and 5 bases from J, with 10 bases in between. The CDR3 totals 13 residues. In DNA, the CDR3 is TGCGCCAGCAGCGTGGGCGTAGACAATGAGCAGTTCTTC. Its translation is CASSVGVDNEQFF.

A word on this clone: A read error may account for a junction end that differs from germline. CDR3 amino acids: CASSLAWDTDANF. In nucleotides, the CDR3 is TGCGCCAGCAGCTTGGCCTGGGACACTGATGCAAATTTT. V is TRBV5-1 and J is TRBJ2-3, with D possibly being TRBD1 (6 bases). CDR3 length: 13 residues. CDR1 is SGHRS, CDR2 YFSETQ, per germline.

V usage is TRBV25-1 and J usage is TRBJ1-2; 10 bases are shared with TRBD1. Per the germline V gene, CDR1 is MGHDK and CDR2 is SYGVNS. Trimming at V came to 2 bases and at J to 3 bases, leaving 6 bases not matched to a gene. The length of the CDR3 is 16 residues. The CDR3 region has the DNA TGTGCCAGCAGTGAAGCTGAGACAGGGGGCTACTATGGCTACACCTTC. Protein sequence: CASSEAETGGYYGYTF.

This clone was picked up a small number of times. The rearrangement links TRBV30 to TRBJ1-5, with a possible D match to TRBD1 (5 bases). The CDR3 covers 13 residues. Germline V CDR1 and CDR2: GTSNPN, SVGIG (reference sequence). Between the trimmed V and J ends, which lost 1 base and 6 bases, there was a span of 10 bases. The CDR3 DNA reads TGTGCCTGGAGTGGAGGGGATCGTCAGCCCCAGCATTTT. Protein: CAWSGGDRQPQHF.

This chain joins TRBV10-3 and TRBJ2-2; 7 bases match TRBD2. The CDR3 covers 16 residues. The V gene end was trimmed by 3 bases and the J gene end by 1 base; junction bases not matched to a gene: 5. Germline V CDR1 and CDR2: ENHRY, SYGVKD. CDR3 sequence (DNA): TGTGCCATCAGTGACGCCGGGACTATGAACACCGGGGAGCTGTTTTTT. Translating it yields CAISDAGTMNTGELFF.

The chain joins TRBV27 to TRBJ2-7; tentatively, D is TRBD1 (5 bases). Germline assignment: CDR1 MNHEY and CDR2 SMNVEV (reference sequence). V lost 5 bases and J lost 2, with 16 bases in between. CDR3 length: 15 residues. The CDR3 coding sequence is TGTGCCAGCAGTCACCAGACAGTCTCTCCCTACGAGCAGTACTTC. It is translated as CASSHQTVSPYEQYF.

The chain carries TRBV7-2 and TRBJ1-4; 7 nucleotides match TRBD1. Trimming cost V 3 bases and J 7 bases; bases outside gene matches: 17. This CDR3 region has 18 residues. The germline CDR1 and CDR2 sequences are SGHTA and FQGNSA. CDR3 residues: CASSFGQAASHFGEKLFF. The CDR3 coding sequence is TGTGCCAGCAGCTTCGGACAGGCAGCCTCCCATTTTGGTGAAAAACTGTTTTTT.

This chain uses TRBV7-3 with TRBJ2-1, with 8 bases fitting TRBD2. Trimming at V came to 1 base and at J to 8 bases, leaving 7 bases not matched to a gene. The CDR3 spans 15 residues. Germline V CDR1 and CDR2: SGHTA, FQGTGA. The CDR3 coding sequence is TGTGCCAGCAGCTTAAGAGTAGCGGGGCGCGATGAGCAGTTCTTC. This encodes CASSLRVAGRDEQFF. The full variable domain, in which reference TRBV7-3 and TRBJ2-1 provide the parts outside the CDR3, is GAGVSQTPSNKVTEKGKYVELRCDPISGHTALYWYRQSLGQGPEFLIYFQGTGAADDSGLPNDRFFAVRPEGSVSTLKIQRTERGDSAVYLCASSLRVAGRDEQFFGPGTRLTVL.

The table lists this clone with a few counts. The rearrangement uses TRBV7-9 and TRBJ2-5, with TRBD1 matching over 7 bases. Trimming cost V 10 bases and J 0 bases; bases outside gene matches: 8. The CDR3 contains 14 residues. From germline, CDR1 is SEHNR and CDR2 FQNEAQ (reference sequence). DNA for the CDR3: TGTGCCACGAACAGGGGTCCCTACCAAGAGACCCAGTACTTC. This sequence encodes CATNRGPYQETQYF.

This clone occurred a few times. The J gene is TRBJ1-4, the V gene TRBV10-3; no definite D call. The CDR3 runs to 14 residues. CDR1 ENHRY and CDR2 SYGVKD come from the germline V gene. The V and J ends lost 6 bases and 0 bases respectively, with 8 bases between them. As DNA, the CDR3 is TGTGCCATCAGCGGTGGGGCAACTAATGAAAAACTGTTTTTT. Translation gives CAISGGATNEKLFF.

The CDR3 spells CAYMGQGISTQHF. CDR3 coding DNA: TGTGCCTATATGGGTCAGGGGATCAGCACCCAGCATTTT. The V gene is TRBV30, the J gene TRBJ1-5; D perhaps matches TRBD1 (6 bases). Trimming cost V 7 bases and J 11 bases, with 21 bases left between them. Germline V lookup: CDR1 GTSNPN, CDR2 SVGIG (reference sequence). The CDR3 contains 13 residues. The variable domain in full, completed from reference TRBV30 and TRBJ1-5, reads SQTIHQWPATLVQPVGSPLSLECTVEGTSNPNLYWYRQAAGRGLQLLFYSVGIGQISSEVPQNLSASRPQDRQFILSSKKLLLSDSGFYLCAYMGQGISTQHFGDGTRLSIL.

The V gene is TRBV9, the J gene TRBJ2-1, with 9 bases identical to TRBD1. The CDR3 is made up of 16 amino acids. Trimming removed 2 bases from V and 4 bases from J; junction bases left unmatched: 7. Germline V gene data show CDR1 as SGDLS and CDR2 as YYNGEE. The CDR3, as DNA: TGTGCCAGCAGCGTGCAGGGACAGGGAGGTTACAATGAGCAGTTCTTC. Translated, it gives CASSVQGQGGYNEQFF.

A few counts support this clone. V and J are TRBV6-1 and TRBJ2-7, with D possibly called TRBD1 or TRBD2 (7 bases each). Germline V gene data show CDR1 as MNHNS and CDR2 as SASEGT. Trimming took 4 bases from V and 4 from J, leaving 17 bases between them. The CDR3 runs 15 residues. DNA for the CDR3: TGTGCCAGCAGTGTAAACGGGCAGGGGGGGTACGAGCAGTACTTC. It is translated as CASSVNGQGGYEQYF.

The J gene is TRBJ2-5, the V gene TRBV2; possibly TRBD2 for D (6 bases). CDR1 is SNHLY and CDR2 is FYNNEI in the germline V gene. Deletions cut 11 bases from V and 5 bases from J, with 12 bases between. The CDR3 has 11 amino acids. CDR3 loop: CAGGVVETQYF. The CDR3 bases are TGTGCCGGCGGGGTGGTGGAGACCCAGTACTTC. Complete variable domain (other parts from reference TRBV2 and TRBJ2-5): EPEVTQTPSHQVTQMGQEVILRCVPISNHLYFYWYRQILGQKVEFLVSFYNNEISEKSEIFDDQFSVERPDGSNFTLKIRSTKLEDSAMYFCAGGVVETQYFGPGTRLLVL.

This clone occurred a few times. The chain recombines TRBV5-4 with TRBJ2-3; 7 bases map to TRBD1. V lost 1 base, J lost 4 bases, and 9 bases stayed unmatched. In germline, CDR1 is SGHNT, CDR2 YYREEE (reference sequence). The CDR3 has 16 residues. The CDR3 coding sequence is TGTGCCAGCAGCTTGAAGACAGGGAGTGGATCAGATACGCAGTATTTT. This gives the protein CASSLKTGSGSDTQYF.

The rearrangement links TRBV5-1 to TRBJ1-1; D perhaps matches TRBD1 (6 bases). Germline values: CDR1 SGHRS, CDR2 YFSETQ. The V and J ends lost 5 bases and 2 bases respectively, with 16 bases between them. The length of the CDR3 is 15 residues. CDR3 DNA sequence: TGCGCCAGCAGACTCGGCTGGGGGCTCAACACTGAAGCTTTCTTT. Residues: CASRLGWGLNTEAFF.

This clone has more than one count but fewer than ten. V and J are TRBV30 and TRBJ1-6, with D perhaps TRBD1 (5 bases). Germline V gene sequence: CDR1 GTSNPN, CDR2 SVGIG (reference sequence). The CDR3 is 16 residues long. Trimming cost V 0 bases and J 9 bases, with 18 bases left between them. The CDR3, as DNA: TGTGCCTGGAGTGTGATAATGGGGACCGTTAGTTCACCCCTCCACTTT. It is translated as CAWSVIMGTVSSPLHF.

The rearrangement links TRBV19 to TRBJ2-3; a possible D gene is TRBD1 (6 bases). Germline CDR1 LNHDA, CDR2 SQIVND (reference sequence). CDR3 length: 15 amino acids. Trimming removed 7 bases from V and 2 bases from J, with 16 bases in between. The CDR3 coding sequence is TGTGCCAGTAAGGAACCGCAGGGGAACACAGATACGCAGTATTTT. Translated, it gives CASKEPQGNTDTQYF.

This clone was detected a few times. One junction end does not reproduce the germline sequence, and a read error may be involved. The chain couples TRBV6-1 to TRBJ1-2; a weak D match, TRBD1 (6 bases). This CDR3 comprises 14 residues. In germline, CDR1 is MNHNS, CDR2 SASEGT. This chain's CDR3 is CASSEIPDSAPRGF. The CDR3 nucleotides are TGTGCCAGCAGTGAGATCCCAGACTCTGCCCCCAGGGGCTTC.